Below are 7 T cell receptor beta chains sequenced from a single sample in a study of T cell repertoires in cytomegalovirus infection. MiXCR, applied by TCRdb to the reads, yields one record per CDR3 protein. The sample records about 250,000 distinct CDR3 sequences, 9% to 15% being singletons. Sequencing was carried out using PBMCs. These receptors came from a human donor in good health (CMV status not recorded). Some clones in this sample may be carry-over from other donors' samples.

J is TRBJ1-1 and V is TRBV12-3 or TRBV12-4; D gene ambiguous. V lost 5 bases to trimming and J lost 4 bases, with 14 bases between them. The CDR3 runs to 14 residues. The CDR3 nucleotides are TGTGCCAGCAGTGCCGGGCTACCGGGCACTGAAGCTTTCTTT. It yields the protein CASSAGLPGTEAFF.

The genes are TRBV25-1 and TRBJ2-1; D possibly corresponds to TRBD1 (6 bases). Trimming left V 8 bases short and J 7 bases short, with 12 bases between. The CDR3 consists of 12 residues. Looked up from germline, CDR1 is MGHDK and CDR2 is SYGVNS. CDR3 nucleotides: TGTGCCAGCTCCAGGGGTTGGAATGAGCAGTTCTTC. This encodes CASSRGWNEQFF.

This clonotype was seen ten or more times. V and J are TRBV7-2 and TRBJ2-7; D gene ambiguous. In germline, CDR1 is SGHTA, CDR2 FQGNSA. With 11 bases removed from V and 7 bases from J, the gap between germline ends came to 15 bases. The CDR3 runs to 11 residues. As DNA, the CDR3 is TGTGCCGTGGGCTCCTCCGGAGAGCAGTACTTC. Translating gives CAVGSSGEQYF.

The CDR3: CASSYPRGWARNEQFF. CDR3 sequence (DNA): TGTGCCAGCAGCTACCCCAGGGGTTGGGCCCGAAATGAGCAGTTCTTC. The chain carries TRBV13 and TRBJ2-1; a possible D gene is TRBD1 (6 bases). V lost 4 bases, J lost 7 bases, and 20 bases lay in between. Germline CDR1 reads PRHDT; CDR2 reads FYEKMQ (reference sequence). The CDR3 has 16 residues.

CDR3 coding DNA: TGTGCCAGCAGTCGGGACAGGCCCCTACACGAGCAGTACTTC. Encoded protein: CASSRDRPLHEQYF. This chain connects TRBV12-3 or TRBV12-4 to TRBJ2-7; 8 nucleotides agree with TRBD1. The V gene end was trimmed by 5 bases and the J gene end by 5 bases; junction bases not matched to a gene: 8. The CDR3 is 14 residues long.

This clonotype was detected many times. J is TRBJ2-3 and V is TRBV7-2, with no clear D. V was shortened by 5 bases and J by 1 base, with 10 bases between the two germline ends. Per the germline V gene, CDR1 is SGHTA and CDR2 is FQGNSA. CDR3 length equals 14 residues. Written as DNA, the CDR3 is TGTGCCAGCAGCCCGACGAGACGCACAGATACGCAGTATTTT. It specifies CASSPTRRTDTQYF.

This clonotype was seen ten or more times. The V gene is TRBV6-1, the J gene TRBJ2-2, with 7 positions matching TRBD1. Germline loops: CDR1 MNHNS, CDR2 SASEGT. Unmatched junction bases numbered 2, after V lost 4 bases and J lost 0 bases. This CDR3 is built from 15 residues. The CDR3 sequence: CASSGGTANTGELFF. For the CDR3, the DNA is TGTGCCAGCAGTGGAGGGACAGCGAACACCGGGGAGCTGTTTTTT.